What follows are 27 T cell receptor beta chains derived from one specimen sequenced in a study of T cell responses to AZD1222 COVID-19 vaccine. Generated by immunoSEQ multiplex PCR, the TCRdb table keeps only in-frame clones and is missing some. The sample includes about 82,000 clones, 70% to 90% of them seen just once. The source was peripheral blood, collected on day 0 of AZD1222 vaccination. The receptors here all came from an adult in good health.

This chain uses TRBV7-9 with TRBJ1-2; 7 positions match TRBD1. The CDR3 is made up of 18 amino acids. The J segment lost 5 bases and the V segment lost 0 bases, leaving 15 bases of the junction unmatched. CDR1 and CDR2 (germline): SEHNR, FQNEAQ (reference sequence). DNA of the CDR3: TGTGCCAGCAGCTTAGCAGGATCGGGGCTAGGGACAGAGTATGGCTACACCTTC. Protein sequence: CASSLAGSGLGTEYGYTF.

This rearrangement joins TRBV5-1 to TRBJ2-7; tentative D call: TRBD2 (6 bases). This CDR3 contains 13 residues. Germline V gives CDR1 SGHRS, CDR2 YFSETQ. V was shortened by 0 bases and J by 4 bases, with 8 bases between the two germline ends. CDR3 sequence (DNA): TGCGCCAGCAGCTTGGGGGGAGGATACGAGCAGTACTTC. Its protein product is CASSLGGGYEQYF.

The chain links TRBV12-3 or TRBV12-4 to TRBJ2-1; D unresolved. The CDR3 extends over 11 amino acids. CDR3: CANQYGNEQFF. CDR3 coding DNA: TGTGCAAACCAGTACGGAAATGAGCAGTTCTTC.

The CDR3 protein is CASSPASGAFLTQYF. DNA of the CDR3: TGTGCCAGCTCACCCGCTAGCGGGGCCTTTTTGACCCAGTACTTC. V and J are TRBV18 and TRBJ2-5, with 9 bases that match TRBD2. This CDR3 is 15 amino acids long. The ends lost 3 bases at V and 7 bases at J; junction bases unmatched: 9. CDR1 and CDR2 from the germline V gene are KGHSH and LQKENI. Filled out from reference TRBV18 and TRBJ2-5, the complete variable domain reads NAGVMQNPRHLVRRRGQEARLRCSPMKGHSHVYWYRQLPEEGLKFMVYLQKENIIDESGMPKERFSAEFPKEGPSILRIQQVVRGDSAAYFCASSPASGAFLTQYFGPGTRLLVL.

This clone has only one observation. This chain links TRBV20-1 with TRBJ2-1; weak D call: TRBD2 (6 bases). This CDR3 region has 9 residues. Trimming left V 7 bases short and J 12 bases short, with 10 bases between. CDR1 is DFQATT and CDR2 is SNEGSKA in the germline V gene (reference sequence). CDR3 amino acids: CSVGGAQFF. The CDR3 DNA reads TGCAGTGTGGGGGGTGCGCAGTTCTTC.

The chain uses TRBV6-5 and TRBJ1-1, with TRBD1 identical over 9 bases. CDR1 MNHEY and CDR2 SVGAGI come from the germline V gene. J was trimmed by 5 bases and V by 7 bases; bases with no gene match: 5. The CDR3 extends over 13 amino acids. The CDR3 loop is CASKYRGPTEAFF. The CDR3 nucleotides are TGTGCCAGCAAGTACAGGGGGCCTACTGAAGCTTTCTTT.

This chain's CDR3 is CASSWDRESSGARNQPQHF. For the CDR3, the DNA is TGTGCCAGCAGCTGGGACAGGGAGTCTAGTGGAGCTAGGAATCAGCCCCAGCATTTT. The J gene is TRBJ1-5, the V gene TRBV2, with TRBD1 matching 9 bases. The CDR3 covers 19 residues. The germline V gene encodes CDR1 SNHLY and CDR2 FYNNEI. The trim removed 6 bases at V and 4 bases at J, leaving 19 bases unmatched.

The V call is TRBV20-1, the J call TRBJ1-6, with 9 bases identical to TRBD1. Germline assignment: CDR1 DFQATT and CDR2 SNEGSKA (reference sequence). V was clipped by 3 bases and J by 8 bases; unmatched bases: 8. This CDR3 is built from 15 residues. CDR3 DNA sequence: TGCAGTGCTAGTGACAGAACAGGGGGCGATTCACCCCTCCACTTT. Residues: CSASDRTGGDSPLHF.

V is TRBV7-3 and J is TRBJ1-6; the D gene is possibly TRBD1 (6 bases). In germline, CDR1 is SGHTA, CDR2 FQGTGA. V gave up 6 bases and J gave up 2 bases, with 14 bases separating them. The CDR3 has 16 residues. The CDR3 DNA follows: TGTGCCAGCAGTACACAGGGAAGGACCTATAATTCACCCCTCCACTTT. This sequence encodes CASSTQGRTYNSPLHF.

The chain links TRBV6-1 to TRBJ1-5, with D uncertain. V was trimmed by 2 bases and J by 5 bases, leaving 7 bases between them. CDR3 length: 13 residues. Germline CDR1 and CDR2: MNHNS and SASEGT. The CDR3 nucleotides are TGTGCCAGCAGTGAACTCTTCTATCAGCCCCAGCATTTT. Protein: CASSELFYQPQHF.

The V and J genes are TRBV7-2 and TRBJ1-1; 7 bases are a match to TRBD1. This CDR3 region has 15 residues. The junction had 7 bases not matched to a gene; V was cut back by 5 bases and J by 1 base. Germline V CDR1 and CDR2: SGHTA, FQGNSA. The CDR3: CASSVRGGRNTEAFF. CDR3 nucleotide sequence: TGTGCCAGCAGCGTCAGGGGGGGAAGGAACACTGAAGCTTTCTTT.

V is TRBV7-7 and J is TRBJ2-7, with D maybe TRBD2 (5 bases). Trimming cost V 8 bases and J 7 bases, with 15 bases left between them. The germline gives CDR1 SSHAT, CDR2 FNYEAQ (reference sequence). The CDR3 covers 12 residues. CDR3 DNA: TGTGCCAGCGGAACTGGTGCGGGTGAGCAGTACTTC. The encoded protein is CASGTGAGEQYF.

The chain uses TRBV9 and TRBJ2-7; D might be TRBD2 (7 bases). Trimming took 2 bases from V and 4 from J, leaving 16 bases between them. From germline, CDR1 is SGDLS and CDR2 YYNGEE. The CDR3 has 15 amino acids. CDR3: CASSVTGGVTYEQYF. DNA for the CDR3: TGTGCCAGCAGCGTTACGGGGGGCGTTACGTACGAGCAGTACTTC. Complete variable domain (other parts from reference TRBV9 and TRBJ2-7): DSGVTQTPKHLITATGQRVTLRCSPRSGDLSVYWYQQSLDQGLQFLIQYYNGEERAKGNILERFSAQQFPDLHSELNLSSLELGDSALYFCASSVTGGVTYEQYFGPGTRLTVT.

The chain has TRBV29-1 and TRBJ1-5; D not certain. Trimming took off 6 bases at V and 0 bases at J, with 12 bases between the two ends. The CDR3 has 14 residues. Per germline, CDR1 SQVTM and CDR2 ANQGSEA. CDR3 coding DNA: TGCAGCGTCCGGGTCAGTGATAGCAATCAGCCCCAGCATTTT. Its translation: CSVRVSDSNQPQHF.

V is TRBV27 and J is TRBJ1-2; 8 bases fit TRBD1. The CDR3 runs 15 residues. Per germline, CDR1 MNHEY and CDR2 SMNVEV (reference sequence). The J segment lost 3 bases and the V segment lost 0 bases, leaving 3 bases of the junction unmatched. The CDR3 coding sequence is TGTGCCAGCAGTTTATCTACAGGGGGGGACTATGGCTACACCTTC. Protein sequence: CASSLSTGGDYGYTF.

This clone was observed a single time. The chain has TRBV5-1 and TRBJ2-2; TRBD1 matches at 7 bases. CDR3 size: 13 residues. Trimming took 9 bases from V and 2 from J; bases not matched to a gene: 4. The germline V gene has CDR1 SGHRS and CDR2 YFSETQ. The CDR3 bases are TGCGCCACAAGACAGGGAAACACCGGGGAGCTGTTTTTT. Encoded protein: CATRQGNTGELFF.

CDR3 coding DNA: TGTGCCAGCAGCTTAGAGGGGCTTCTGAACGGCTACACCTTC. Amino acid sequence: CASSLEGLLNGYTF. This rearrangement joins TRBV11-3 to TRBJ1-2, with a tentative D call TRBD1 (5 bases). The CDR3 has 14 residues. V dropped 0 bases and J dropped 8 bases, with 13 bases sitting between them. CDR1 is SGHNT, CDR2 YENEEA, per germline.

In its sample, this clone was seen once. The V call is TRBV9, the J call TRBJ1-2; no reliable D call. Trimming removed 3 bases at V and 0 bases at J, with 6 bases between. Germline assignment: CDR1 SGDLS and CDR2 YYNGEE. This CDR3 has 13 amino acids. For the CDR3, the DNA is TGTGCCAGCAGCGCAAACTCTAACTATGGCTACACCTTC. It translates to CASSANSNYGYTF.

This clone is a singleton in its sample. One end of the junction fails to match germline, which may point to a read error. V and J are TRBV7-7 and TRBJ2-6, with 7 nucleotides matching TRBD2. The CDR3 spans 16 residues. Germline assignment: CDR1 SSHAT and CDR2 FNYEAQ (reference sequence). CDR3 sequence reads: CASSSGRGAGANVLTF. The CDR3 DNA reads TGTGCTAGCAGCTCAGGACGGGGGGCTGGGGCCAACGTCCTGACTTTC.

This chain joins TRBV18 and TRBJ1-1; D might be TRBD1 (5 bases). Germline loops: CDR1 KGHSH, CDR2 LQKENI. V lost 0 bases to trimming and J lost 6 bases, with 14 bases between them. This CDR3 is built from 15 residues. The CDR3, as DNA: TGTGCCAGCTCACCACCGGGGTCCAGGGAGGCTGAAGCTTTCTTT. Encoded protein: CASSPPGSREAEAFF.

This clone was observed a handful of times. The rearrangement joins TRBV18 to TRBJ2-2, with TRBD2 identical over 8 bases. From germline, CDR1 is KGHSH and CDR2 LQKENI. There are 16 residues in the CDR3. The junction had 4 bases not matched to a gene; V was cut back by 3 bases and J by 1 base. CDR3 DNA sequence: TGTGCCAGCTCACCGGTGCGGGGGGTGAACACCGGGGAGCTGTTTTTT. It encodes CASSPVRGVNTGELFF.

The chain uses TRBV5-4 and TRBJ1-1; D is ambiguous. CDR3 length: 16 amino acids. CDR1 and CDR2 (germline): SGHNT, YYREEE (reference sequence). V gave up 0 bases and J gave up 0 bases, with 12 bases separating them. The CDR3 DNA follows: TGTGCCAGCAGCTTGGAAATTGGAGGGATGAACACTGAAGCTTTCTTT. As protein: CASSLEIGGMNTEAFF.

The chain has TRBV6-4 and TRBJ2-4, with D tentatively TRBD1 (6 bases). CDR1 and CDR2 (germline): MRHNA, SNTAGT. The V and J ends lost 7 bases and 2 bases respectively, with 12 bases between them. This CDR3 comprises 14 residues. The CDR3 sequence: CASIAGASKNIQYF. Written as DNA, the CDR3 is TGTGCCAGCATTGCAGGGGCTTCCAAAAACATTCAGTACTTC.

This clone showed up just a few times. The V and J genes are TRBV14 and TRBJ1-1; D perhaps matches TRBD1 (5 bases). The CDR3 is made up of 15 amino acids. Trimming stripped 5 bases from V and 1 base from J, with 14 bases between. CDR1 is SGHDN, CDR2 FVKESK, per germline. In nucleotides, the CDR3 is TGTGCCAGCAGCGGGGGTTGGTTACGGAACACTGAAGCTTTCTTT. It codes for CASSGGWLRNTEAFF.

This sequence joins TRBV5-4 and TRBJ2-3; D remains ambiguous. CDR3 length: 17 amino acids. The V gene lost 0 bases and the J gene lost 4 bases, with 18 bases spanning the gap. Germline values: CDR1 SGHNT, CDR2 YYREEE (reference sequence). Written as DNA, the CDR3 is TGTGCCAGCAGCTTGGGTGAGCTAGGGATTATGGCAGATACGCAGTATTTT. This sequence encodes CASSLGELGIMADTQYF.

The chain couples TRBV7-6 to TRBJ1-3; D may be TRBD1 (5 bases). The CDR3 loop spans 14 amino acids. CDR1 is SGHVS and CDR2 is FNYEAQ in the germline V gene. V shed 1 base and J shed 1 base, with 5 bases lying between them. The CDR3 is CASSLGTSGNTIYF. CDR3 DNA: TGTGCCAGCAGCTTAGGGACATCTGGAAACACCATATATTTT.

This sequence joins TRBV5-1 and TRBJ1-6; D ambiguous. V lost 4 bases, J lost 9 bases, and 20 bases lay in between. The CDR3 covers 16 residues. Germline V gene lookup returns CDR1 SGHRS and CDR2 YFSETQ. The CDR3: CASSTGLTAALSPLHF. The CDR3 DNA reads TGCGCCAGCAGCACCGGACTTACAGCCGCGCTTTCACCCCTCCACTTT.